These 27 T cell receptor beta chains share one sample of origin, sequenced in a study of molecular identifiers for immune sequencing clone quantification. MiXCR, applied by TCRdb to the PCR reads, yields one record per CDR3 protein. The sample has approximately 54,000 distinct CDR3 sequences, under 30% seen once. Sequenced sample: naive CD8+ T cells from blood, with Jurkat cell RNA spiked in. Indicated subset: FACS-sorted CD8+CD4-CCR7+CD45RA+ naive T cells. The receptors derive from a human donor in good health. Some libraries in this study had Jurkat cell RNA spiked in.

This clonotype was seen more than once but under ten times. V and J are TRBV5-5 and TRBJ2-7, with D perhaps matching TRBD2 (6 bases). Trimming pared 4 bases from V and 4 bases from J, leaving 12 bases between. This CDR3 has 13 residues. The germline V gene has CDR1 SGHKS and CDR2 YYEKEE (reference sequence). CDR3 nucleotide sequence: TGTGCCAGCAGCCCTCCGGGGAGGTACGAGCAGTACTTC. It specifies CASSPPGRYEQYF.

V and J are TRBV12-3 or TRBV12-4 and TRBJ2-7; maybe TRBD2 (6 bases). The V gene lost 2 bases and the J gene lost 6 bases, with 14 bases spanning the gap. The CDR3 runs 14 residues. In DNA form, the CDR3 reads TGTGCCAGCAGTTTATGGACGGGGGTCCGCGAGCAGTACTTC. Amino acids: CASSLWTGVREQYF.

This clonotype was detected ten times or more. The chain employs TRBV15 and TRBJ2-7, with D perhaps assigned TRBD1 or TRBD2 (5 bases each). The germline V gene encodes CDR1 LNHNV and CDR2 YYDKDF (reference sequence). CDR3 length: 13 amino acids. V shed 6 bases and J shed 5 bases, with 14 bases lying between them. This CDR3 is CATSVKRGDEQYF. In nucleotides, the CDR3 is TGTGCCACCAGTGTTAAGAGAGGGGACGAGCAGTACTTC.

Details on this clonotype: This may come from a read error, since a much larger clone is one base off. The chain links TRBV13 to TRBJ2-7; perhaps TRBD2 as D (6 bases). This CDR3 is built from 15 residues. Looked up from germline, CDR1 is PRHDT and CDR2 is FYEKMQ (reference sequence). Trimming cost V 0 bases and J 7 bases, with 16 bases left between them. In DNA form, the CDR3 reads TGTGCCAGCAGCTTAGGTCAGGGAGGAAGGGCAGAGCAGTACTTC. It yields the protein CASSLGQGGRAEQYF.

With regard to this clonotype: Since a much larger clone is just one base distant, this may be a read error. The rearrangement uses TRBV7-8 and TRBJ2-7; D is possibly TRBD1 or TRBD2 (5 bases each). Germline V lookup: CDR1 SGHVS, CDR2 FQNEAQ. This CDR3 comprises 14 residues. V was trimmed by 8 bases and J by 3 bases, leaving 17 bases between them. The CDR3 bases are TGTGCCAGCGGCTCGGGGCCTCACCTCTACGAGCAGTACTTC. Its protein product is CASGSGPHLYEQYF.

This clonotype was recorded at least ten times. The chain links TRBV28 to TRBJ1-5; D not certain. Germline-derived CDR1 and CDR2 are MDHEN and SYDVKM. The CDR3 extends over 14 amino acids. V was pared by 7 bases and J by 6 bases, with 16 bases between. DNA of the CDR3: TGTGCCAGCACCTCTCAGGCAGAGATTCAGCCCCAGCATTTT. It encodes CASTSQAEIQPQHF.

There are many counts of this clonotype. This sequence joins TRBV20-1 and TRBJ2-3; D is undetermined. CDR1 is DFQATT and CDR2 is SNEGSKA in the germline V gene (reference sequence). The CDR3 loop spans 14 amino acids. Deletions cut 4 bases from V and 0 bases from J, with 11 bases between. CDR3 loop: CSANWGLSTDTQYF. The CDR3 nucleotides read TGCAGTGCTAATTGGGGTCTTAGCACAGATACGCAGTATTTT.

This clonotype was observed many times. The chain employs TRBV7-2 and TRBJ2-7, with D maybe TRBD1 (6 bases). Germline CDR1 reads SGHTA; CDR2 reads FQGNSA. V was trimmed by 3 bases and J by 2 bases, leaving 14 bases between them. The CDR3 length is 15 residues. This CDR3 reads CASSLGQGLTYEQYF. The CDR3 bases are TGTGCCAGCAGCTTGGGGCAGGGGCTAACCTACGAGCAGTACTTC.

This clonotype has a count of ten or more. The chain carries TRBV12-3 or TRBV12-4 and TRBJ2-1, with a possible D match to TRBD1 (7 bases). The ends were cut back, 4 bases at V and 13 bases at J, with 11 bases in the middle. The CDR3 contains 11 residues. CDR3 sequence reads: CASSYQGGQFF. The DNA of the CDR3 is TGTGCCAGCAGTTACCAGGGGGGCCAGTTCTTC.

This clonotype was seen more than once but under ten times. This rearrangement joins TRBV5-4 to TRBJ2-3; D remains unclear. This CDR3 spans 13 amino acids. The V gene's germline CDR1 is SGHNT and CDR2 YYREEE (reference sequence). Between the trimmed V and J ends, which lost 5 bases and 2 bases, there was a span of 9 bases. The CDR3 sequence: CASRPGVTDTQYF. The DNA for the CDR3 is TGTGCCAGCAGACCCGGAGTCACAGATACGCAGTATTTT.

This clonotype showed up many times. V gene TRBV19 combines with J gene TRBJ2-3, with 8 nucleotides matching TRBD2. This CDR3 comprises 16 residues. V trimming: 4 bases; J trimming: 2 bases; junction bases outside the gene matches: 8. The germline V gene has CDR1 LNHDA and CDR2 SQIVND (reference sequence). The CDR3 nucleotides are TGTGCCAGTAGTACCAGCCTAGCGGGCCTCACAGATACGCAGTATTTT. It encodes CASSTSLAGLTDTQYF. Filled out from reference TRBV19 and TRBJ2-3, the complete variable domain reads DGGITQSPKYLFRKEGQNVTLSCEQNLNHDAMYWYRQDPGQGLRLIYYSQIVNDFQKGDIAEGYSVSREKKESFPLTVTSAQKNPTAFYLCASSTSLAGLTDTQYFGPGTRLTVL.

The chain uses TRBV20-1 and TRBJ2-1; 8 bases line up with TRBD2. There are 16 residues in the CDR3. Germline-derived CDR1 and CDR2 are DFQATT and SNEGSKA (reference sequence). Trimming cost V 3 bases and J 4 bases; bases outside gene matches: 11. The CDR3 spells CSASLPAGEVYNEQFF. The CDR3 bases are TGCAGTGCTAGCCTACCAGCGGGGGAGGTTTACAATGAGCAGTTCTTC.

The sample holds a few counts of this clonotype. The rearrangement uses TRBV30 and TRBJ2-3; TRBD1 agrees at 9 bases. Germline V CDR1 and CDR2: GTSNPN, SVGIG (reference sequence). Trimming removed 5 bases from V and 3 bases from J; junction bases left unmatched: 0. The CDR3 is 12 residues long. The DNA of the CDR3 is TGTGCCTGGGACAGGGGGACAGATACGCAGTATTTT. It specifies CAWDRGTDTQYF.

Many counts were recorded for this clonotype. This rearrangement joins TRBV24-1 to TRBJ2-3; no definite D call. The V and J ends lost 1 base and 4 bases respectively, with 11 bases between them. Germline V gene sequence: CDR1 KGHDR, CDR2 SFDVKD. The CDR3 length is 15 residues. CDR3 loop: CATSDFGDRADTQYF. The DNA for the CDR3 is TGTGCCACCAGTGATTTTGGGGATCGAGCAGATACGCAGTATTTT.

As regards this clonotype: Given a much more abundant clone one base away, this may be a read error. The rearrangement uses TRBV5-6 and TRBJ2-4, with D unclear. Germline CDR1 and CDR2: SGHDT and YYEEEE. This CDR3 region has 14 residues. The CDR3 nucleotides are TGTGCCGGCAGCTTGGCGACCACCAAAAACATTCAGTACTTC. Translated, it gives CAGSLATTKNIQYF.

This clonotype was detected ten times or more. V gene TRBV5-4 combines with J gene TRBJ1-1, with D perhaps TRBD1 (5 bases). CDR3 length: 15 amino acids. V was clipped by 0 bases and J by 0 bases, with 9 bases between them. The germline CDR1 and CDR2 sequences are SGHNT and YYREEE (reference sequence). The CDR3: CASSLGGGMNTEAFF. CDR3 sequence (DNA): TGTGCCAGCAGCTTGGGGGGCGGAATGAACACTGAAGCTTTCTTT. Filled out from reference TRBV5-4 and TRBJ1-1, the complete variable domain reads ETGVTQSPTHLIKTRGQQVTLRCSSQSGHNTVSWYQQALGQGPQFIFQYYREEENGRGNFPPRFSGLQFPNYSSELNVNALELDDSALYLCASSLGGGMNTEAFFGQGTRLTVV.

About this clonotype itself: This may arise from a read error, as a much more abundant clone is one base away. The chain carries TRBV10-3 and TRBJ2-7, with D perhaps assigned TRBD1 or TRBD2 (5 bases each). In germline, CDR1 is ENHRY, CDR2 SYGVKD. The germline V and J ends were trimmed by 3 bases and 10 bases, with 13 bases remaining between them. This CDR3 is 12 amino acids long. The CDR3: CAISEPTEGQYF. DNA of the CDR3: TGTGCCATCAGTGAACCGACAGAGGGCCAGTACTTC.

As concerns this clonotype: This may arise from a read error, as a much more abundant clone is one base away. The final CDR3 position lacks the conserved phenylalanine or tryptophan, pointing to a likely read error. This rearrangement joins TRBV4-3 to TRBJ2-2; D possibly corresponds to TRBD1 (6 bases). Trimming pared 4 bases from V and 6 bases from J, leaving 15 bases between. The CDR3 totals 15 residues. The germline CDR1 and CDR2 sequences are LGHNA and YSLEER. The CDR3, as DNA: TGCGCCAGCAGCCTATGGCACAGGGTCCCCGGGGAGCTGTTTTAT. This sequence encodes CASSLWHRVPGELFY.

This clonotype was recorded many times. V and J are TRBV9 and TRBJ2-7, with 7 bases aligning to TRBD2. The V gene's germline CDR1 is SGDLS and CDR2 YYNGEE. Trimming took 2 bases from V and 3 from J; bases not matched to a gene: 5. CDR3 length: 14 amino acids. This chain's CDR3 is CASSVGAGNYEQYF. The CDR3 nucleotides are TGTGCCAGCAGCGTCGGAGCGGGAAACTACGAGCAGTACTTC. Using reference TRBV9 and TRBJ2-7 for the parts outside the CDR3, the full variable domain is DSGVTQTPKHLITATGQRVTLRCSPRSGDLSVYWYQQSLDQGLQFLIQYYNGEERAKGNILERFSAQQFPDLHSELNLSSLELGDSALYFCASSVGAGNYEQYFGPGTRLTVT.

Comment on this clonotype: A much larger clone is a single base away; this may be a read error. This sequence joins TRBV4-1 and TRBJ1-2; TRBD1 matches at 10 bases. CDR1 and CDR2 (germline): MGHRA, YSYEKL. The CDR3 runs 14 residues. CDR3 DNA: TGCGCCCGCAGCCCGGGACAGGGGTTGAAGGGCTACACCTTC. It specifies CARSPGQGLKGYTF.

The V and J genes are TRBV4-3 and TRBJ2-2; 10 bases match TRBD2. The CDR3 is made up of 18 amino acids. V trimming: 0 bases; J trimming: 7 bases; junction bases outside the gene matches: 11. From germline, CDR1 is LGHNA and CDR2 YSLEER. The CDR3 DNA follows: TGCGCCAGCAGCCAAGATTGGCTAGCGGGGGTTGAGCTCGGGGAGCTGTTTTTT. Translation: CASSQDWLAGVELGELFF.

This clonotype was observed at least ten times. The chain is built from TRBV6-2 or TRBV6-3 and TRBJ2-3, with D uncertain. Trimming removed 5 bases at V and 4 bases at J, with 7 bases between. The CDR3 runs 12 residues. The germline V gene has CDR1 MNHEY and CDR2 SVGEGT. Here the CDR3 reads CASSPRADTQYF. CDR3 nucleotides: TGTGCCAGCAGTCCCCGCGCAGATACGCAGTATTTT.

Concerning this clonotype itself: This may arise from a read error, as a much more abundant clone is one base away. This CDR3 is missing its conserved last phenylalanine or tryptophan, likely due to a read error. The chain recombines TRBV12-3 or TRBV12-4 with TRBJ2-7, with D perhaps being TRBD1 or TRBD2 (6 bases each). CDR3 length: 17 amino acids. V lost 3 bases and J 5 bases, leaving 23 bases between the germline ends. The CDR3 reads CASSFPSAGFKGDEQYL. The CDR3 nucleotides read TGTGCCAGCAGTTTCCCTAGTGCGGGGTTTAAGGGGGACGAGCAGTACCTC.

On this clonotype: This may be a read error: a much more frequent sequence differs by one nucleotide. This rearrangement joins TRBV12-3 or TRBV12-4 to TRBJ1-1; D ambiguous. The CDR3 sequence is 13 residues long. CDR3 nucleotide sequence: TGTGCCTGCAGTTCCAGTGGATCCCCTGAAGCTTTCTTT. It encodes CACSSSGSPEAFF.

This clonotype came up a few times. The CDR3, as DNA: TGTGCCAGCAGCCAAGATCCCGACAGGGCGTTCAGTGAAGCTTTCTTT. Protein sequence: CASSQDPDRAFSEAFF. This chain uses TRBV14 with TRBJ1-1, with 7 bases aligning to TRBD1. V was pared by 0 bases and J by 7 bases, with 11 bases of the junction left unmatched. The CDR3 is 16 residues long. From germline, CDR1 is SGHDN and CDR2 FVKESK.

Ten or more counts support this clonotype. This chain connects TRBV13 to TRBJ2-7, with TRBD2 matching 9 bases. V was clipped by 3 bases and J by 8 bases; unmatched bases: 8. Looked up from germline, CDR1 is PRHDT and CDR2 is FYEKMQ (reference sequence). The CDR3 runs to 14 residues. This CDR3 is CASSFSVSGRQQYF. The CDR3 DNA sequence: TGTGCCAGCAGCTTTTCAGTCAGCGGGAGGCAGCAGTACTTC.

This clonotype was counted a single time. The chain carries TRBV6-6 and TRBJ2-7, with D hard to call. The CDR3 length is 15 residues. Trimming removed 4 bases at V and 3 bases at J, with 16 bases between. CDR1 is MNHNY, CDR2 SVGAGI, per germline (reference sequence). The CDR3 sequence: CASSFWTATIYEQYF. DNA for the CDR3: TGTGCCAGCAGTTTCTGGACCGCCACTATCTACGAGCAGTACTTC.